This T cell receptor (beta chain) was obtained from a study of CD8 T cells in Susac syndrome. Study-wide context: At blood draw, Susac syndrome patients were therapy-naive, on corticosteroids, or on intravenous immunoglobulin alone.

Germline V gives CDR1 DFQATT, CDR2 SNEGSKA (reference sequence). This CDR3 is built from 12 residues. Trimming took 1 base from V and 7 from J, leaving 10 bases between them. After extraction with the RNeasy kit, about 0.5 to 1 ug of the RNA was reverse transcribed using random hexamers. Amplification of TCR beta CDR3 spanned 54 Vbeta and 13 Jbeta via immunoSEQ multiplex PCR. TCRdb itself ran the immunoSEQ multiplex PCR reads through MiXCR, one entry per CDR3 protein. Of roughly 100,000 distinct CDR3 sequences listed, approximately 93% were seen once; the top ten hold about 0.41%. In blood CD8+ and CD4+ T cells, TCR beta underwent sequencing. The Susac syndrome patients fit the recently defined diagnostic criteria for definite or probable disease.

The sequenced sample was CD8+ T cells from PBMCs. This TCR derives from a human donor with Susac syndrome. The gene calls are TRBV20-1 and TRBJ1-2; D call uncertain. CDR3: CSARGGEAGYTF. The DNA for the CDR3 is TGCAGTGCTAGAGGGGGTGAAGCTGGCTACACCTTC.